Each of the 19 T cell receptor beta chains below was sequenced from the same sample in a study of T-cell reconstitution after alpha-beta-depleted transplantation in children. Unique molecular identifiers were built into the TCRbeta library. TCRdb recomputed calls from the PCR reads with MiXCR, one row per CDR3 protein. The data hold hundreds of thousands of distinct CDR3 sequences, with 10% to 15% observed a single time. The sample consisted of PBMCs, taken before TCRalphabeta/CD19-depleted stem cell transplant. Source of these receptors: a girl under 10 years old with congenital amegakaryocytic thrombocytopenia, due to receive a stem cell transplant.

This chain connects TRBV11-2 to TRBJ2-5, with 8 bases matching TRBD1. J lost 5 bases, V lost 7 bases, and 9 bases had no gene match. CDR3 size: 14 residues. Looked up from germline, CDR1 is SGHAT and CDR2 is FQNNGV. In DNA, the CDR3 is TGTGCCAGCACCCCCCTGACAGGGGTGGAGACCCAGTACTTC. Translation gives CASTPLTGVETQYF.

This clonotype turned up a few times. J is TRBJ2-2 and V is TRBV15; possibly TRBD2 for D (6 bases). Germline lookup yields CDR1 LNHNV and CDR2 YYDKDF (reference sequence). The V end was cut by 2 bases, the J end by 6 bases, with 16 bases between. The CDR3 covers 16 residues. CDR3: CATSRSIGTPPGELFF. The CDR3 nucleotides read TGTGCCACCAGCAGATCGATAGGGACTCCACCCGGGGAGCTGTTTTTT.

This clonotype has a handful of counts. The chain combines TRBV3-1 with TRBJ2-3, with 10 positions matching TRBD2. V trimming: 2 bases; J trimming: 2 bases; junction bases outside the gene matches: 10. This CDR3 is built from 18 residues. Germline CDR1 reads LGHDT; CDR2 reads YNNKEL (reference sequence). In DNA, the CDR3 is TGTGCCAGCAGCCAATTCGGTCTAGCGGGAGAGCACACAGATACGCAGTATTTT. Its translation: CASSQFGLAGEHTDTQYF.

This clonotype was observed many times. J is TRBJ1-5 and V is TRBV12-3 or TRBV12-4, with 12 bases identical to TRBD1. V lost 6 bases to trimming and J lost 4 bases; unmatched junction nucleotides: 10. This CDR3 comprises 17 residues. CDR3 amino acids: CASRPGTGGIGNQPQHF. The CDR3 region has the DNA TGTGCCAGCAGACCCGGGACAGGGGGCATTGGTAATCAGCCCCAGCATTTT.

This clonotype was detected only a few times. The V and J genes are TRBV6-1 and TRBJ1-2; tentative D call: TRBD1 (5 bases). From germline, CDR1 is MNHNS and CDR2 SASEGT. V was clipped by 4 bases and J by 5 bases, with 20 bases between them. The CDR3 runs 16 residues. This CDR3 reads CASSAASRAGFYGYTF. CDR3 in DNA: TGTGCCAGCAGTGCCGCAAGCAGGGCGGGTTTTTATGGCTACACCTTC.

This clonotype was counted many times. CDR3 in amino acids: CASSLASPYNEQFF. The CDR3 DNA follows: TGTGCCAGCAGTTTAGCGTCACCGTACAATGAGCAGTTCTTC. The V gene is TRBV12-3 or TRBV12-4, the J gene TRBJ2-1; D gene ambiguous. The CDR3 is made up of 14 amino acids. V dropped 0 bases and J dropped 4 bases, with 7 bases sitting between them.

This clonotype was observed many times. The chain links TRBV5-1 to TRBJ2-7; possible D gene TRBD1, 6 bases. The CDR3 loop spans 17 amino acids. The V gene's germline CDR1 is SGHRS and CDR2 YFSETQ. Trimming stripped 3 bases from V and 5 bases from J, with 24 bases between. CDR3 nucleotides: TGCGCCAGCAGCTCATTACAGGGTTCACTCATCCCAAACGAGCAGTACTTC. Its protein is CASSSLQGSLIPNEQYF.

Many counts were recorded for this clonotype. This chain links TRBV5-1 with TRBJ2-2; 7 bases line up with TRBD2. The germline CDR1 and CDR2 sequences are SGHRS and YFSETQ. V was clipped by 1 base and J by 1 base; unmatched bases: 4. The CDR3 runs to 16 residues. The CDR3 DNA follows: TGCGCCAGCAGCTTGAGGCCTAGCGGGAACACCGGGGAGCTGTTTTTT. It specifies CASSLRPSGNTGELFF. Together with reference TRBV5-1 and TRBJ2-2, the CDR3 gives the full variable domain: KAGVTQTPRYLIKTRGQQVTLSCSPISGHRSVSWYQQTPGQGLQFLFEYFSETQRNKGNFPGRFSGRQFSNSRSEMNVSTLELGDSALYLCASSLRPSGNTGELFFGEGSRLTVL.

This clonotype has a count of ten or more. V usage is TRBV20-1 and J usage is TRBJ2-7; 8 bases align to TRBD1. Germline V CDR1 and CDR2: DFQATT, SNEGSKA (reference sequence). The CDR3 is 12 residues long. The J segment lost 5 bases and the V segment lost 6 bases, leaving 6 bases of the junction unmatched. The DNA for the CDR3 is TGCAGTGCCCCTCGGGGACAGGACGAGCAGTACTTC. Translating it yields CSAPRGQDEQYF.

This clonotype was observed a handful of times. The gene calls are TRBV5-8 and TRBJ2-6, with TRBD1 identical over 7 bases. The CDR3 is 14 amino acids. The germline CDR1 and CDR2 sequences are SGHTS and YDEGEE. With V trimmed by 6 bases and J by 4 bases, 4 bases remained unmatched. The CDR3 sequence: CASTTGVGANVLTF. The CDR3 coding sequence is TGTGCCAGCACCACAGGGGTCGGGGCCAACGTCCTGACTTTC.

In its sample, this clonotype was seen many times. This CDR3 is CSATRTSDEQFF. CDR3 coding DNA: TGCAGTGCTACCCGGACTAGCGATGAGCAGTTCTTC. The rearrangement joins TRBV20-1 to TRBJ2-1; 9 bases line up with TRBD2. CDR3 length: 12 residues. J gave up 8 bases and V 4 bases, and 3 bases lay outside the gene matches. The germline gives CDR1 DFQATT, CDR2 SNEGSKA (reference sequence).

The J gene is TRBJ2-7, the V gene TRBV28; tentatively, D is TRBD1 (6 bases). There are 13 residues in the CDR3. Germline V lookup: CDR1 MDHEN, CDR2 SYDVKM. V lost 8 bases, J lost 1 base, and 12 bases lay in between. CDR3 region: CASGRGQSYEQYF. The CDR3 coding sequence is TGTGCCAGCGGCAGGGGCCAATCCTACGAGCAGTACTTC.

This clonotype was counted ten times or more. V usage is TRBV10-3 and J usage is TRBJ2-1; unclear D gene. The CDR3 has 15 amino acids. The germline V and J ends were trimmed by 2 bases and 0 bases, with 8 bases remaining between them. Germline lookup yields CDR1 ENHRY and CDR2 SYGVKD. In DNA form, the CDR3 reads TGTGCCATCAGTGAGCTACCGAGCTCCTACAATGAGCAGTTCTTC. It yields the protein CAISELPSSYNEQFF.

The chain recombines TRBV20-1 with TRBJ2-1, with 9 bases identical to TRBD2. The germline V gene has CDR1 DFQATT and CDR2 SNEGSKA (reference sequence). Unmatched junction bases numbered 5, after V lost 5 bases and J lost 6 bases. The CDR3 is made up of 13 amino acids. The CDR3 nucleotides read TGCAGTGCTCGACGGACTAGCGTCAATGAGCAGTTCTTC. Translated, it gives CSARRTSVNEQFF.

This clonotype was observed many times. The V call is TRBV20-1, the J call TRBJ1-2; 7 bases are shared with TRBD1. In germline, CDR1 is DFQATT, CDR2 SNEGSKA (reference sequence). This CDR3 comprises 14 residues. V trimming: 6 bases; J trimming: 5 bases; junction bases outside the gene matches: 12. The CDR3 spells CSASGTDQDYGYTF. CDR3 coding DNA: TGCAGTGCATCCGGGACAGACCAGGATTATGGCTACACCTTC.

In the case of this clonotype: With a much larger clone just one base away, this may be a read error. The rearrangement links TRBV4-2 to TRBJ2-1; 11 bases are shared with TRBD2. Trimming cost V 4 bases and J 2 bases; bases outside gene matches: 10. Germline loops: CDR1 LGHNA, CDR2 YNFKEQ. The CDR3 length is 18 residues. This chain's CDR3 is CASSLDYSGGDPYNEQFF. The DNA for the CDR3 is TGTGCCAGCAGCCTAGATTATAGCGGGGGGGATCCCTACAATGAGCAGTTCTTC.

This chain joins TRBV20-1 and TRBJ1-5; 9 nucleotides agree with TRBD1. This CDR3 has 14 amino acids. Germline V gives CDR1 DFQATT, CDR2 SNEGSKA (reference sequence). The V and J ends lost 1 base and 5 bases, in that order; junction bases with no gene match: 3. CDR3 loop: CSARAGDRDQPQHF. The DNA for the CDR3 is TGCAGTGCTAGAGCTGGGGACAGGGATCAGCCCCAGCATTTT.

There are many counts of this clonotype. The V and J genes are TRBV6-1 and TRBJ1-4; TRBD1 matches 7 bases. V was pared by 7 bases and J by 8 bases, with 13 bases of the junction left unmatched. The CDR3 extends over 15 amino acids. Germline V gives CDR1 MNHNS, CDR2 SASEGT. Here the CDR3 DNA reads TGTGCCAGCAAACCTCAGGGGGGAATAGGGGAAAAACTGTTTTTT. Translation: CASKPQGGIGEKLFF.

This chain uses TRBV5-1 with TRBJ2-1, with D possibly being TRBD1 or TRBD2 (5 bases each). V was clipped by 4 bases and J by 1 base, with 12 bases between them. CDR1 is SGHRS, CDR2 YFSETQ, per germline. This CDR3 comprises 15 residues. In DNA form, the CDR3 reads TGCGCCAGCAGCATGAGGTGGGGGTCCTACAATGAGCAGTTCTTC. Its protein product is CASSMRWGSYNEQFF.